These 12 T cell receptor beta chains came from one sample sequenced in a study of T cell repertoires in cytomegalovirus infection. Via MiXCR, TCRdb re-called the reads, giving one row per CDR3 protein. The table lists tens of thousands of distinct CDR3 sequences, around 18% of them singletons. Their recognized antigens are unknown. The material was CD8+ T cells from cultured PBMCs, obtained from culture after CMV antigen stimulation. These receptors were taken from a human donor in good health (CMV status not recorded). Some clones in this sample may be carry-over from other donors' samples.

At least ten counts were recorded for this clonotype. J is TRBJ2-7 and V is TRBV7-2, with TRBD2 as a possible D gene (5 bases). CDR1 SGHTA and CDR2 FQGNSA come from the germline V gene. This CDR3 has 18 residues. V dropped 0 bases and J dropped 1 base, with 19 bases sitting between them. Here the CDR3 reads CASSLAKSGRPQSYEQYF. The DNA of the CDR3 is TGTGCCAGCAGCTTAGCGAAGAGCGGAAGGCCCCAATCCTACGAGCAGTACTTC. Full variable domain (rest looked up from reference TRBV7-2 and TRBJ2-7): GAGVSQSPSNKVTEKGKDVELRCDPISGHTALYWYRQSLGQGLEFLIYFQGNSAPDKSGLPSDRFSAERTGGSVSTLTIQRTQQEDSAVYLCASSLAKSGRPQSYEQYFGPGTRLTVT.

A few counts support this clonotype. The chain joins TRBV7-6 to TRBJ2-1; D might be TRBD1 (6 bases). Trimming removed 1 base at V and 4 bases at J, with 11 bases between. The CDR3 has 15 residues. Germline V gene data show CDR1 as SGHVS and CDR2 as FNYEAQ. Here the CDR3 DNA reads TGTGCCAGCAGCTTAGGGACAACAGGGTACAATGAGCAGTTCTTC. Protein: CASSLGTTGYNEQFF.

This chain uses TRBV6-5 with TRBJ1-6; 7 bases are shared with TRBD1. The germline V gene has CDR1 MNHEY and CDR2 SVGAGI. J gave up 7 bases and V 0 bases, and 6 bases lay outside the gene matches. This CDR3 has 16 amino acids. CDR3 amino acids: CASSYSPGGPNSPLHF. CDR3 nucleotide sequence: TGTGCCAGCAGTTACTCCCCAGGGGGTCCGAATTCACCCCTCCACTTT.

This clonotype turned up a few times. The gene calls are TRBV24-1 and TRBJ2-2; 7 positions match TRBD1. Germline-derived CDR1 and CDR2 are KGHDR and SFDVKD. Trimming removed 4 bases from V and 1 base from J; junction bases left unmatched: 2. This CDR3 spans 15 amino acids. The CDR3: CATSDRDRNTGELFF. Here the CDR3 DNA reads TGTGCCACCAGTGACCGGGACAGGAACACCGGGGAGCTGTTTTTT.

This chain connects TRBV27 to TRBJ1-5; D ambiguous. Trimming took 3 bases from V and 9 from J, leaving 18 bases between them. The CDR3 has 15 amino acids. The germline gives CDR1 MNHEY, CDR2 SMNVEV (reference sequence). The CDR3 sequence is CASSFSWGARGPQHF. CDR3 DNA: TGTGCCAGCAGTTTTAGCTGGGGTGCCAGAGGGCCCCAGCATTTT.

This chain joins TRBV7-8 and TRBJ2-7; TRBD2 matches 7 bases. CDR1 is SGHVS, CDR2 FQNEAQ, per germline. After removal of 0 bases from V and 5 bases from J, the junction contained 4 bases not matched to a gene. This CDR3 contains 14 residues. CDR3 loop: CASSLAHGGDEQYF. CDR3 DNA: TGTGCCAGCAGCTTAGCCCATGGGGGGGACGAGCAGTACTTC.

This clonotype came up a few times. The CDR3 sequence: CASSFGAGSYEQYF. The CDR3 coding sequence is TGTGCCAGCAGCTTTGGGGCAGGGTCCTACGAGCAGTACTTC. The V and J genes are TRBV7-9 and TRBJ2-7, with D tentatively TRBD1 (5 bases). Trimming shortened V by 3 bases and J by 1 base, and 10 bases separated the two germline ends. The CDR3 has 14 residues. Germline V CDR1 and CDR2: SEHNR, FQNEAQ (reference sequence). The full variable domain, completed using reference TRBV7-9 and TRBJ2-7, is DTGVSQNPRHKITKRGQNVTFRCDPISEHNRLYWYRQTLGQGPEFLTYFQNEAQLEKSRLLSDRFSAERPKGSFSTLEIQRTEQGDSAMYLCASSFGAGSYEQYFGPGTRLTVT.

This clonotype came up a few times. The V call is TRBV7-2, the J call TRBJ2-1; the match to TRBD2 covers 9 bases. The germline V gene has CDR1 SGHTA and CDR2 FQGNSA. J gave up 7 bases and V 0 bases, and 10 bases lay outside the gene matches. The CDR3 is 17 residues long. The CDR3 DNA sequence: TGTGCCAGCAGCTTAGCTATATGGACTAGCGATTCAAATGAGCAGTTCTTC. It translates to CASSLAIWTSDSNEQFF.

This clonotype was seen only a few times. The chain's CDR3 is CSGADLQETQYF. CDR3 sequence (DNA): TGCAGTGGGGCGGACTTACAAGAGACCCAGTACTTC. The chain uses TRBV20-1 and TRBJ2-5; D may be TRBD2 (5 bases). The germline CDR1 and CDR2 sequences are DFQATT and SNEGSKA (reference sequence). The germline V and J ends were trimmed by 7 bases and 2 bases, with 11 bases remaining between them. CDR3 length: 12 amino acids.

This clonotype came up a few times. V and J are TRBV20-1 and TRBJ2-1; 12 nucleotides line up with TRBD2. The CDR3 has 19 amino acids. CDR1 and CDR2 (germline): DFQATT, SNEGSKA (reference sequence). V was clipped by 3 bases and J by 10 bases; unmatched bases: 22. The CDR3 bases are TGCAGTGCTAGTCCTTGGGTAGGTCTAGCGGGGGGGATTACCGGCGAGCAGTTCTTC. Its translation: CSASPWVGLAGGITGEQFF.

DNA for the CDR3: TGTGCCAGCAGTTTATTCGGGGAAACAGATACGCAGTATTTT. Its translation: CASSLFGETDTQYF. The chain joins TRBV28 to TRBJ2-3; D possibly corresponds to TRBD2 (5 bases). CDR3 length: 14 residues. V was cut by 1 base and J by 3 bases, with 8 bases left in between. CDR1 is MDHEN and CDR2 is SYDVKM in the germline V gene.

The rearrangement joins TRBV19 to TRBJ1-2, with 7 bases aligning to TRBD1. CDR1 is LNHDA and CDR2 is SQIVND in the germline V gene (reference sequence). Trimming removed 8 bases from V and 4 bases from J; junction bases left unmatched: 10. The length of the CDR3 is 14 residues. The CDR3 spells CASGLQGNPYGYTF. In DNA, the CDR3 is TGTGCCAGTGGTCTACAGGGGAACCCCTATGGCTACACCTTC.